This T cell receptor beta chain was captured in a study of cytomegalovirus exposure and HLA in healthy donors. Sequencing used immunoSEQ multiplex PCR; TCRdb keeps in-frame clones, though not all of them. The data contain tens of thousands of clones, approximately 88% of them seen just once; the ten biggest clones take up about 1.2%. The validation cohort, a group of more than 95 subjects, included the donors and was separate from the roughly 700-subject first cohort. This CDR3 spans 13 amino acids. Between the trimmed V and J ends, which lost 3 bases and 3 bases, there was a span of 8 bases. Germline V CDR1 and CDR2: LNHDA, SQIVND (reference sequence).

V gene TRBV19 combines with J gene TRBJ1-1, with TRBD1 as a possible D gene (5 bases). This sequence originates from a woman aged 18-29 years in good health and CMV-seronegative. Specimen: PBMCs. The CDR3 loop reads CASSIGGYTEAFF. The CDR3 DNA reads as TGTGCCAGTAGTATCGGGGGATACACTGAAGCTTTCTTT. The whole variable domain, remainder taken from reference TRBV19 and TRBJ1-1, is DGGITQSPKYLFRKEGQNVTLSCEQNLNHDAMYWYRQDPGQGLRLIYYSQIVNDFQKGDIAEGYSVSREKKESFPLTVTSAQKNPTAFYLCASSIGGYTEAFFGQGTRLTVV.